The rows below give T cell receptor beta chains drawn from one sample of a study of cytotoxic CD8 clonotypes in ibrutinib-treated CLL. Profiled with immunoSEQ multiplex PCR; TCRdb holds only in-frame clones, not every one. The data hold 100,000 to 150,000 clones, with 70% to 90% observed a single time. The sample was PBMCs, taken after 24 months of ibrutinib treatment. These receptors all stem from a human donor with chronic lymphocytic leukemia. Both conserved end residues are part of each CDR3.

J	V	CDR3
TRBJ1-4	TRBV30	CACISGGRANEKLFF
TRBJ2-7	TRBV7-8	CASSPKLGQTYEQYF
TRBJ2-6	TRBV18	CASSPQGAGANVLTF
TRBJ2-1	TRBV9	CASSVVSSARDEQFF
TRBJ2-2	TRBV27	CAIREALTGELFF
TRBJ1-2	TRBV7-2	CASSFPWDRGDGYTF
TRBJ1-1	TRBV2	CASVLGQTKNTEAFF
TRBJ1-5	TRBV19	CASSPSRDRTPQHF
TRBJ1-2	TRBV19	CASSMGGYTF
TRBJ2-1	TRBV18	CASSPGLAGGLANEQFF
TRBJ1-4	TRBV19	CASSRRDLLEKLFF
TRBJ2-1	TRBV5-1	CASSLADRSYNEQFF
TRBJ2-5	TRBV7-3	CASSLLGQTQYF
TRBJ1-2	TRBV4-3	CASSQGAEGRISSYTF
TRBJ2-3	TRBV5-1	CASSLEVAGAIADTQYF
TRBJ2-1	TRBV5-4	CASSLSLAGGNEQFF
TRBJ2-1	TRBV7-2	CASSDYNEQFF
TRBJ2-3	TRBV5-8	CASSLGGSTDTQYF
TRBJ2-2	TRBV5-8	CASSLNSGSDTGELFF
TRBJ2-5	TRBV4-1	CASSLTGVGTEAQYF
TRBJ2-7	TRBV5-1	CASSDGPASYEQYF
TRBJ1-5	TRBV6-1	CASSEWAARGNQPQHF
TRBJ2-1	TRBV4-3	CASSQDGDVDEQFF
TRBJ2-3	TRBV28	CASSLPVTGTDTQYF
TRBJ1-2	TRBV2	CASSDRRQGDGYTF
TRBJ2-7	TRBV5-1	CASSFFVLLPGDKSYEQYF
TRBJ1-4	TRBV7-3	CASSLKGNPNEKLFF
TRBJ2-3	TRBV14	CASSQRIKFERGITDTQYF
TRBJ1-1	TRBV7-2	CASSNERVAEAFF
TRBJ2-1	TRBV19	CASSISLADEQFF
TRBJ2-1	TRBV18	CASSPGLAMFNEQFF
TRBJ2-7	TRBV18	CASSPPSALPGEQYF
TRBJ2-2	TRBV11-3	CASSSSGFGANNFTGELFF
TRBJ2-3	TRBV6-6	CASRAAGDTQYF
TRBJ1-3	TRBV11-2	CASSLGGDTGTSSGNTIYF
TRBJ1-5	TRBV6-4	CASSTESNQPQHF
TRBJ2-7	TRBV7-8	CASSSRATAQTYEQYF
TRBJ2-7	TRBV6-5	CASSYRGGSYEQYF
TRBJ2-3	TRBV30	CAWSLGDTQYF
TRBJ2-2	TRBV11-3	CASSSPIGELFF
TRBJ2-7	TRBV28	CAISSTGGASYEQYF
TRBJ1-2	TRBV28	CASSDRQGAIYGYTF
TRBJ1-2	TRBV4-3	CASSQDLQFPGYTF
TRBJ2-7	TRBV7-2	CASSPRYLYREIGYF
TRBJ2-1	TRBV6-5	CASSSDYFSYNEQFF
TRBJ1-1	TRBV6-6	CASSAGGRGFTEAFF
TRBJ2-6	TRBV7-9	CASSLAWQQGAGANVLTF
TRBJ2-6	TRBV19	CASSIEGLGASGRTNVLTF
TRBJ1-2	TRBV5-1	CASRSGTESGYTF
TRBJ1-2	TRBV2	CASTKVGQGAYYGYTF
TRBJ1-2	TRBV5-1	CASSLASEGASGYTF
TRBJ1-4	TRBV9	CASSAPGTVNEKLFF
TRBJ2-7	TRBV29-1	CSVGGLAGPGEQYF
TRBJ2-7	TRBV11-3	CASSLEGGPYEQYF
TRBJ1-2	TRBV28	CATSTGGGPLRSNYGYTF
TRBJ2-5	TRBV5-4	CASSTGQGETQYF
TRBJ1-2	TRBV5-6	CASSLGYSRPYGYTF
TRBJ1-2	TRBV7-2	CASSPMTYGYTF
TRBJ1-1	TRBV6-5	CASRPTGSRTEAFF